Following are 28 T cell receptor beta chains from one sample sequenced in a study of cytomegalovirus exposure and HLA in healthy donors. It was with 60 Vbeta and 13 Jbeta primers that the PCR ran. Using immunoSEQ multiplex PCR, the repertoire was profiled, and TCRdb retains in-frame clones only, with some absent. The sample lists around 72,000 clones; 65% to 80% were seen once. Material: PBMCs. Receptors originate from a man in his forties or fifties in good health and CMV-seropositive.

This clone showed up just once. V is TRBV9 and J is TRBJ1-4, with 7 nucleotides matching TRBD1. Trimming removed 3 bases from V and 4 bases from J; junction bases left unmatched: 6. This CDR3 region has 15 residues. In germline, CDR1 is SGDLS, CDR2 YYNGEE. The CDR3 bases are TGTGCCAGCAGCGCCTCCGGGACAGATAATGAAAAACTGTTTTTT. This codes for CASSASGTDNEKLFF.

The chain combines TRBV7-3 with TRBJ2-2, with TRBD1 as a possible D gene (5 bases). CDR3 size: 17 residues. The germline V and J ends were trimmed by 0 bases and 2 bases, with 13 bases remaining between them. Germline V gives CDR1 SGHTA, CDR2 FQGTGA. The chain's CDR3 is CASSLTGDFINTGELFF. The CDR3 coding sequence is TGTGCCAGCAGCTTAACAGGGGATTTCATTAACACCGGGGAGCTGTTTTTT. Full variable domain (outside the CDR3, taken from reference TRBV7-3 and TRBJ2-2): GAGVSQTPSNKVTEKGKYVELRCDPISGHTALYWYRQSLGQGPEFLIYFQGTGAADDSGLPNDRFFAVRPEGSVSTLKIQRTERGDSAVYLCASSLTGDFINTGELFFGEGSRLTVL.

This chain uses TRBV28 with TRBJ1-5, with no clear D. This CDR3 has 14 residues. CDR1 is MDHEN, CDR2 SYDVKM, per germline. With 4 bases removed from V and 6 bases from J, the gap between germline ends came to 13 bases. The CDR3 sequence: CASSSPSEVQPQHF. CDR3 sequence (DNA): TGTGCCAGCAGTTCTCCCTCTGAGGTTCAGCCCCAGCATTTT.

The genes are TRBV5-1 and TRBJ2-5; the D gene is possibly TRBD1 (5 bases). The V end was cut by 7 bases, the J end by 2 bases, with 18 bases between. CDR3 length: 15 amino acids. Germline CDR1 and CDR2: SGHRS and YFSETQ. Here the CDR3 DNA reads TGCGCCAGCTCCGATATGGCAGGGCAGCAAGAGACCCAGTACTTC. This sequence encodes CASSDMAGQQETQYF.

The V gene is TRBV4-1, the J gene TRBJ2-2; 11 bases agree with TRBD1. This CDR3 is built from 17 residues. V dropped 0 bases and J dropped 7; count of bases not matched to a gene: 7. Looked up from germline, CDR1 is MGHRA and CDR2 is YSYEKL. CDR3 bases: TGCGCCAGCAGCCAAGACCCCGGGACAGGGGGACACGGGGAGCTGTTTTTT. This gives the protein CASSQDPGTGGHGELFF.

The gene calls are TRBV28 and TRBJ2-6, with 10 bases identical to TRBD1. V lost 5 bases, J lost 0 bases, and 4 bases stayed unmatched. The germline CDR1 and CDR2 sequences are MDHEN and SYDVKM. The CDR3 loop spans 17 amino acids. The CDR3 DNA reads as TGTGCCAGCAGTCCCGGGACAGGGGCCTCTGGGGCCAACGTCCTGACTTTC. Encoded protein: CASSPGTGASGANVLTF. Full variable domain (missing parts from reference TRBV28 and TRBJ2-6): DVKVTQSSRYLVKRTGEKVFLECVQDMDHENMFWYRQDPGLGLRLIYFSYDVKMKEKGDIPEGYSVSREKKERFSLILESASTNQTSMYLCASSPGTGASGANVLTFGAGSRLTVL.

The chain couples TRBV6-1 to TRBJ2-7; the match to TRBD1 covers 7 bases. V was clipped by 6 bases and J by 7 bases; unmatched bases: 9. Germline V CDR1 and CDR2: MNHNS, SASEGT. The CDR3 contains 13 residues. The CDR3 DNA is TGTGCCAGCAGGGCAGGGGGAGAGGGGGAGCAGTACTTC. This sequence encodes CASRAGGEGEQYF.

The chain joins TRBV5-1 to TRBJ1-3; 7 nucleotides line up with TRBD1. Per the germline V gene, CDR1 is SGHRS and CDR2 is YFSETQ. The CDR3 runs to 14 residues. With 4 bases clipped from V and 2 bases from J, the junction kept 3 bases outside the gene matches. CDR3 protein: CASSQTGPGNTIYF. Here the CDR3 DNA reads TGCGCCAGCAGCCAGACAGGGCCTGGAAACACCATATATTTT.

This clone was counted a single time. The chain has TRBV11-3 and TRBJ2-3, with D maybe TRBD1 (6 bases). V dropped 0 bases and J dropped 1 base, with 11 bases sitting between them. This CDR3 has 16 amino acids. In germline, CDR1 is SGHNT, CDR2 YENEEA. The CDR3 nucleotides read TGTGCCAGCAGCTTAGATGGGGGCCATGGCACAGATACGCAGTATTTT. It translates to CASSLDGGHGTDTQYF.

CDR3 sequence (DNA): TGCGCCAGCAGCTTGGCGCGGGTCTCCCGTTTCTACGAGCAGTACTTC. It translates to CASSLARVSRFYEQYF. The V gene is TRBV5-1, the J gene TRBJ2-7; possibly TRBD2 for D (5 bases). Trimming cost V 0 bases and J 3 bases, with 16 bases left between them. The CDR3 spans 16 residues. CDR1 is SGHRS and CDR2 is YFSETQ in the germline V gene.

The CDR3 sequence is CASSQVLAGGLHGEQFF. The CDR3 DNA is TGTGCCAGCAGCCAAGTACTTGCGGGGGGGCTTCACGGTGAGCAGTTCTTC. V and J are TRBV4-2 and TRBJ2-1, with 9 positions matching TRBD2. Trimming took 1 base from V and 9 from J; bases not matched to a gene: 13. The CDR3 extends over 17 amino acids. Germline V gene lookup returns CDR1 LGHNA and CDR2 YNFKEQ.

The J gene is TRBJ1-5, the V gene TRBV6-5; 9 bases fit TRBD1. The V segment lost 5 bases and the J segment 5 bases; nucleotides outside the gene matches: 4. CDR3 length: 14 residues. Germline CDR1 MNHEY, CDR2 SVGAGI. This chain's CDR3 is CASSRGQGDQPQHF. Written as DNA, the CDR3 is TGTGCCAGCAGTCGGGGACAGGGTGATCAGCCCCAGCATTTT.

This clone has only one observation. The CDR3 sequence: CASSGQGLYGYTF. The CDR3 nucleotides read TGTGCCAGCAGTGGACAGGGCCTCTATGGCTACACCTTC. The chain carries TRBV27 and TRBJ1-2; 8 bases match TRBD1. The CDR3 contains 13 residues. The V and J ends lost 5 bases and 4 bases, in that order; junction bases with no gene match: 3. Germline CDR1 and CDR2: MNHEY and SMNVEV (reference sequence).

The rearrangement links TRBV19 to TRBJ2-1; weak D call: TRBD2 (5 bases). Trimming removed 3 bases from V and 4 bases from J, with 7 bases in between. CDR1 and CDR2 from the germline V gene are LNHDA and SQIVND (reference sequence). The CDR3 spans 13 residues. CDR3 nucleotides: TGTGCCAGTAGTATGCGGGTGTACAATGAGCAGTTCTTC. It codes for CASSMRVYNEQFF.

The J gene is TRBJ2-2, the V gene TRBV29-1, with TRBD1 matching over 8 bases. Germline V lookup: CDR1 SQVTM, CDR2 ANQGSEA. Trimming cost V 6 bases and J 1 base; bases outside gene matches: 13. This CDR3 has 17 amino acids. The CDR3 region is CSVQLLTGTGNTGELFF. The CDR3, as DNA: TGCAGCGTCCAATTATTAACCGGGACAGGGAACACCGGGGAGCTGTTTTTT.

This CDR3 reads CASSVGSGNEQYF. In DNA form, the CDR3 reads TGTGCCAGCAGCGTAGGGTCGGGGAACGAGCAGTACTTC. The chain recombines TRBV7-9 with TRBJ2-7; D possibly corresponds to TRBD2 (5 bases). This CDR3 region has 13 residues. V was pared by 5 bases and J by 5 bases, with 13 bases between. In germline, CDR1 is SEHNR, CDR2 FQNEAQ (reference sequence). Supplemented by reference TRBV7-9 and TRBJ2-7, the full variable domain reads DTGVSQNPRHKITKRGQNVTFRCDPISEHNRLYWYRQTLGQGPEFLTYFQNEAQLEKSRLLSDRFSAERPKGSFSTLEIQRTEQGDSAMYLCASSVGSGNEQYFGPGTRLTVT.

V gene TRBV5-4 combines with J gene TRBJ1-2, with 10 bases that match TRBD1. Germline V gives CDR1 SGHNT, CDR2 YYREEE (reference sequence). The V segment lost 6 bases and the J segment 7 bases; nucleotides outside the gene matches: 9. This CDR3 contains 14 residues. CDR3 nucleotides: TGTGCCAGCACCCTGGGACAGGGGACGCTTGGCTACACCTTC. Its translation is CASTLGQGTLGYTF. The full variable domain, rest sourced from reference TRBV5-4 and TRBJ1-2, is ETGVTQSPTHLIKTRGQQVTLRCSSQSGHNTVSWYQQALGQGPQFIFQYYREEENGRGNFPPRFSGLQFPNYSSELNVNALELDDSALYLCASTLGQGTLGYTFGSGTRLTVV.

The V gene is TRBV4-2, the J gene TRBJ2-2, with D tentatively TRBD1 (6 bases). This CDR3 has 14 residues. Germline loops: CDR1 LGHNA, CDR2 YNFKEQ. V lost 4 bases and J lost 7, with 13 bases in between. For the CDR3, the DNA is TGTGCCAGCAGCCTTGGACAGTTAAACGGGGAGCTGTTTTTT. Residues: CASSLGQLNGELFF.

This clone has only one observation. The chain carries TRBV6-5 and TRBJ2-5; weak D call: TRBD1 (6 bases). The CDR3 contains 13 residues. CDR1 is MNHEY and CDR2 is SVGAGI in the germline V gene. The germline V and J ends were trimmed by 4 bases and 3 bases, with 9 bases remaining between them. CDR3 sequence (DNA): TGTGCCAGCAGTTGGGGACAAGAAGAGACCCAGTACTTC. This gives the protein CASSWGQEETQYF.

This sequence joins TRBV5-1 and TRBJ2-1, with 10 nucleotides matching TRBD2. This CDR3 is 15 amino acids long. In germline, CDR1 is SGHRS, CDR2 YFSETQ. V shed 4 bases, J shed 6 bases, and the junction held 7 bases outside the gene matches. Here the CDR3 reads CASSLAGAYLNEQFF. CDR3 in DNA: TGCGCCAGCAGCCTAGCGGGGGCCTACCTCAATGAGCAGTTCTTC.

This clone was observed a handful of times. The gene calls are TRBV29-1 and TRBJ1-1, with D tentatively TRBD1 (5 bases). The CDR3 consists of 13 residues. V lost 6 bases, J lost 1 base, and 12 bases lay in between. Germline CDR1 and CDR2: SQVTM and ANQGSEA. The CDR3 loop reads CSVAPGWNTEAFF. CDR3 nucleotides: TGCAGCGTCGCCCCAGGGTGGAACACTGAAGCTTTCTTT.

This sequence joins TRBV2 and TRBJ2-3, with 9 bases matching TRBD2. Losses at the gene ends were 8 bases for V and 3 bases for J; bases not matched to a gene: 9. The germline V gene encodes CDR1 SNHLY and CDR2 FYNNEI. The CDR3 is made up of 15 amino acids. The CDR3 coding sequence is TGTGCCAGCCGAAAGGAGAGCGGGGGGACAGATACGCAGTATTTT. Residues: CASRKESGGTDTQYF.

This clone was detected a few times. The chain recombines TRBV30 with TRBJ2-7, with D perhaps matching TRBD1 (7 bases). The V gene lost 3 bases and the J gene lost 2 bases, with 17 bases spanning the gap. CDR3 length: 15 amino acids. Germline V gene sequence: CDR1 GTSNPN, CDR2 SVGIG (reference sequence). CDR3 DNA sequence: TGTGCCTGGAGCAGGGGGGCAGGGCTTGCCTACGAGCAGTACTTC. This gives the protein CAWSRGAGLAYEQYF. Using reference TRBV30 and TRBJ2-7 for the parts outside the CDR3, the full variable domain is SQTIHQWPATLVQPVGSPLSLECTVEGTSNPNLYWYRQAAGRGLQLLFYSVGIGQISSEVPQNLSASRPQDRQFILSSKKLLLSDSGFYLCAWSRGAGLAYEQYFGPGTRLTVT.

The J gene is TRBJ2-1, the V gene TRBV18; possible D gene TRBD1, 6 bases. With 0 bases removed from V and 0 bases from J, the gap between germline ends came to 15 bases. This CDR3 has 18 amino acids. Germline CDR1 and CDR2: KGHSH and LQKENI. CDR3: CASSPPVQGLYSYNEQFF. The CDR3, as DNA: TGTGCCAGCTCACCACCGGTTCAGGGGCTCTACTCCTACAATGAGCAGTTCTTC. Together with reference TRBV18 and TRBJ2-1, the CDR3 gives the full variable domain: NAGVMQNPRHLVRRRGQEARLRCSPMKGHSHVYWYRQLPEEGLKFMVYLQKENIIDESGMPKERFSAEFPKEGPSILRIQQVVRGDSAAYFCASSPPVQGLYSYNEQFFGPGTRLTVL.

This chain links TRBV27 with TRBJ2-7, with 7 bases that match TRBD2. Germline CDR1 MNHEY, CDR2 SMNVEV (reference sequence). V trimming: 0 bases; J trimming: 2 bases; junction bases outside the gene matches: 1. The CDR3 contains 14 residues. CDR3: CASSLSGGTYEQYF. CDR3 bases: TGTGCCAGCAGTTTATCGGGGGGGACCTACGAGCAGTACTTC.

This clone has only a few counts. The chain links TRBV18 to TRBJ2-7, with 9 nucleotides matching TRBD1. The V gene end was trimmed by 6 bases and the J gene end by 2 bases; junction bases not matched to a gene: 8. Germline V gene lookup returns CDR1 KGHSH and CDR2 LQKENI. This CDR3 has 15 residues. The DNA of the CDR3 is TGTGCCAGCTCTCGCACCGGGACAGGGACCTACGAGCAGTACTTC. It specifies CASSRTGTGTYEQYF. Looking up the rest from reference TRBV18 and TRBJ2-7 gives the full variable domain: NAGVMQNPRHLVRRRGQEARLRCSPMKGHSHVYWYRQLPEEGLKFMVYLQKENIIDESGMPKERFSAEFPKEGPSILRIQQVVRGDSAAYFCASSRTGTGTYEQYFGPGTRLTVT.

This clone was detected a few times. This sequence joins TRBV4-2 and TRBJ2-5, with TRBD1 matching over 8 bases. Germline trimming cut 5 bases from V and 5 bases from J; bases unmatched to any gene: 10. The CDR3 has 15 amino acids. Germline V gives CDR1 LGHNA, CDR2 YNFKEQ. CDR3 amino acids: CASSEAGGLGETQYF. In DNA form, the CDR3 reads TGTGCCAGCAGCGAAGCAGGGGGCTTGGGGGAGACCCAGTACTTC.

The chain joins TRBV6-5 to TRBJ1-1; 9 nucleotides agree with TRBD1. This CDR3 is 15 amino acids long. Trimming cost V 4 bases and J 4 bases; bases outside gene matches: 7. The germline gives CDR1 MNHEY, CDR2 SVGAGI. The CDR3 reads CASSSNGQGSTEAFF. The CDR3 DNA reads TGTGCCAGCAGTTCCAATGGACAGGGGAGCACTGAAGCTTTCTTT.